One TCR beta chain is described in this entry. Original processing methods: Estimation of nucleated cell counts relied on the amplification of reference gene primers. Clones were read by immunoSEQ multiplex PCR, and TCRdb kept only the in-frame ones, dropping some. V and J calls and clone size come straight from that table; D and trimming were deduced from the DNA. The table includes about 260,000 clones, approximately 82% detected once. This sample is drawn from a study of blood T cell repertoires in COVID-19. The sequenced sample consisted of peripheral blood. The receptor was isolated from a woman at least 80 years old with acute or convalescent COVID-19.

This chain's CDR3 is CASSWTGIRSQPQHF. The CDR3 coding sequence is TGTGCCAGCAGCTGGACAGGGATTAGGAGTCAGCCCCAGCATTTT. The chain combines TRBV28 with TRBJ1-5; 8 nucleotides line up with TRBD1. J lost 6 bases, V lost 6 bases, and 10 bases had no gene match. Germline CDR1 MDHEN, CDR2 SYDVKM. The CDR3 is 15 amino acids. The variable domain in full, completed from reference TRBV28 and TRBJ1-5, reads DVKVTQSSRYLVKRTGEKVFLECVQDMDHENMFWYRQDPGLGLRLIYFSYDVKMKEKGDIPEGYSVSREKKERFSLILESASTNQTSMYLCASSWTGIRSQPQHFGDGTRLSIL.